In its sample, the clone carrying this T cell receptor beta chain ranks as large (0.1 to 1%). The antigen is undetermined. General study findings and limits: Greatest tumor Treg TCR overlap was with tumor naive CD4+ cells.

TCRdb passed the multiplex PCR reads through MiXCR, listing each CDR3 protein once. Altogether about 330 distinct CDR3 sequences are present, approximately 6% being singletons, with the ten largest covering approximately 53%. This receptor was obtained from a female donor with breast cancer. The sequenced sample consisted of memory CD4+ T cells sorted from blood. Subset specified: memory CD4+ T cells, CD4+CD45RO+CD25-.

CDR3 region: CASSESTGRGYTF. CDR3 coding DNA: TGTGCCAGCAGCGAATCGACAGGGAGGGGCTACACCTTC. This chain links TRBV12-3 or TRBV12-4 with TRBJ1-2; 7 bases are a match to TRBD1. The junction had 9 bases not matched to a gene; V was cut back by 6 bases and J by 8 bases. CDR3 length: 13 residues.